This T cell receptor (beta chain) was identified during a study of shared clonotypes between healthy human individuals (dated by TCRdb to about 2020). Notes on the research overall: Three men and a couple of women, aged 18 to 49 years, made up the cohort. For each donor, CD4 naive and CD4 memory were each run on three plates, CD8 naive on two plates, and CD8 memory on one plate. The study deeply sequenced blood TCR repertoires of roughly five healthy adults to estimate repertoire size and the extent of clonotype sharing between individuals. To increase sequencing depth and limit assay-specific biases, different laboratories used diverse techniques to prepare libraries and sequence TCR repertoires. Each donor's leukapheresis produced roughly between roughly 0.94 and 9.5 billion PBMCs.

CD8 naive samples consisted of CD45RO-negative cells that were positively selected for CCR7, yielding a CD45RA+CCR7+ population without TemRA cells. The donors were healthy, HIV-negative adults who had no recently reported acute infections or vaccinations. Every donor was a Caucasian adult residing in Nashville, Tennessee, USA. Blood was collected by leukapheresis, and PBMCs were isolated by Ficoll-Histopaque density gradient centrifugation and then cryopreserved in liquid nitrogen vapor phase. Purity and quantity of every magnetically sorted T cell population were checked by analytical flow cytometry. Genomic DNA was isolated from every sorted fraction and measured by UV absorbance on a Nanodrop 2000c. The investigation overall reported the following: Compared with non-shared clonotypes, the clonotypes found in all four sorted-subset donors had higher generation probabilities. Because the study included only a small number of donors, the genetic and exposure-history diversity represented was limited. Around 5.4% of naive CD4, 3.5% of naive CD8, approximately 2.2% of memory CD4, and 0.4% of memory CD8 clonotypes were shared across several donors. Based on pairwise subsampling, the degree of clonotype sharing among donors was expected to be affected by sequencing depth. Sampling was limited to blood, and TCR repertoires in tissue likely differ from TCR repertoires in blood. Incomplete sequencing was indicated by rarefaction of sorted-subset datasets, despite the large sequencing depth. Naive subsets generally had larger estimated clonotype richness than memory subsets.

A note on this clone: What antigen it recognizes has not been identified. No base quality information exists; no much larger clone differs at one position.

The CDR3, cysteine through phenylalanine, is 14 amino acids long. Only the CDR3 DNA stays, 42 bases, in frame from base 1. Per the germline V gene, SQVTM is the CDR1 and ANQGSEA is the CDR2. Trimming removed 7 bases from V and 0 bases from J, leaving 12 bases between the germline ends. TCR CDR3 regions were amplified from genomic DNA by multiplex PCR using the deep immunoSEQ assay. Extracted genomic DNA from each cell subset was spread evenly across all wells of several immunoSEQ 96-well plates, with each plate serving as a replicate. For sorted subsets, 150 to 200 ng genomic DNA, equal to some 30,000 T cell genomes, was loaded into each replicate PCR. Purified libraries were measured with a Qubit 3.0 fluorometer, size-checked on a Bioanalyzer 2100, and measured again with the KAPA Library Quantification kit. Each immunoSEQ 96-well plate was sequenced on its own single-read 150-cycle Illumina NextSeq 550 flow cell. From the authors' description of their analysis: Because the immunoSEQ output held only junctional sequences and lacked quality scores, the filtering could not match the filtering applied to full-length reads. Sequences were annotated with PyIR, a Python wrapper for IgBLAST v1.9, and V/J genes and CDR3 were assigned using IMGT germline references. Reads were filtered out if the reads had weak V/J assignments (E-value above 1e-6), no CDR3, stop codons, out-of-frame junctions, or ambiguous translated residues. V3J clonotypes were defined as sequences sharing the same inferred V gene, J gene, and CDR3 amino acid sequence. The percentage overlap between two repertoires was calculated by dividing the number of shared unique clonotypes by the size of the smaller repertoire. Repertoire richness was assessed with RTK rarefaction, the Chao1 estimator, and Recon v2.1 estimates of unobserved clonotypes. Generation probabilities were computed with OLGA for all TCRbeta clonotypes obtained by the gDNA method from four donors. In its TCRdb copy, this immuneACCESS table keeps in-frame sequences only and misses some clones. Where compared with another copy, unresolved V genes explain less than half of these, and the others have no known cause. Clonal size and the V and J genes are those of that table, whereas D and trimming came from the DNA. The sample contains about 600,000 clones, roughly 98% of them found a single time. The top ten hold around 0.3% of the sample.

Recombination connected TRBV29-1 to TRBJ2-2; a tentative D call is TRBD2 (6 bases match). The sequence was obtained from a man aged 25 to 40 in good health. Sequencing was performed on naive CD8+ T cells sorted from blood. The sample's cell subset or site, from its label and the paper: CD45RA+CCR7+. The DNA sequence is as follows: TGCAGCGCCGCGGGCGGGACGAACACCGGGGAGCTGTTTTTT. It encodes CSAAGGTNTGELFF.